This T cell receptor (beta chain) stems from a study of shared clonotypes between healthy human individuals. About the study: Donors had three CD4 naive, three CD4 memory, two CD8 naive and one CD8 memory plate apiece.

Regarding the study as a whole: Generation probability values for non-shared clonotypes were lower than those for clonotypes shared by all four donors. Richness estimates generally favored naive over memory subsets.

Per the study methods: Filtering differed since immunoSEQ provided only junctions, with no quality scores. The data were produced by immunoSEQ multiplex PCR, yet TCRdb's version contains in-frame clones alone and is incomplete. The V and J calls and clone size were taken over from that table, and D and trimming were inferred from the DNA. The sample comprises millions of clones, more than 85% of which are singletons, and under 0.45% rests with the top ten. With regard to this clone: Its specificity is unknown.

V dropped 6 bases and J dropped 0 bases, with 15 bases sitting between them. The germline gives CDR1 MNHNS, CDR2 SASEGT. The CDR3 consists of 15 residues. This chain links TRBV6-1 with TRBJ2-7; TRBD1 is a possible D gene (6 bases). This clonotype was sampled from a man younger than 35 in good health. Some clones in this sample may be carry-over from other donors' samples. Sequenced input: naive CD4+ T cells from PBMCs. Subset meaning: CD45RA+ positively selected. Here the CDR3 DNA reads TGTGCCAGCAGCGCAATCCGGGACACCTCCTACGAGCAGTACTTC. Its protein is CASSAIRDTSYEQYF.